This is a list of T cell receptor beta chains from one sample in a study of cytomegalovirus exposure and HLA in healthy donors. The data were produced by immunoSEQ multiplex PCR, yet TCRdb's version contains in-frame clones alone and is incomplete. Of approximately 170,000 clones in the sample, approximately 71% were seen once. The sequenced material came from PBMCs. Receptor source: a man in his fifties or sixties in good health and CMV-seronegative. Both conserved end residues are part of each CDR3. D genes are given only for firm matches. The size field is filled for only some rows; it gives once, few, many or a size class.

size	D	V	J	DNA	CDR3
few	-	TRBV19	TRBJ2-7	TGTGCCAGTAGTATAGGGGCAGGCTTCAAGTACGAGCAGTACTTC	CASSIGAGFKYEQYF
few	TRBD1	TRBV6-5	TRBJ1-1	TGTGCCAGCATTTACTCTGCCGGGACAGCCAACACTGAAGCTTTCTTT	CASIYSAGTANTEAFF
-	-	TRBV28	TRBJ2-1	TGTGCCAGCAGTTTGTCCCAGTCCGACTACAATGAGCAGTTCTTC	CASSLSQSDYNEQFF
few	TRBD1	TRBV6-1	TRBJ1-5	TGTGCCAGCACTCGGGGACAGGGGAGGAATCAGCCCCAGCATTTT	CASTRGQGRNQPQHF
-	-	TRBV2	TRBJ2-2	TGTGCCAGCAGTGAAGGGGCCACCGGGGAGCTGTTTTTT	CASSEGATGELFF
-	TRBD1	TRBV7-2	TRBJ2-2	TGTGCCAGCAGCTTAGAGAGGGGGCGGACCGGGGAGCTGTTTTTT	CASSLERGRTGELFF
-	TRBD1	TRBV6-5	TRBJ2-2	TGTGCCAGCAGGAACGACAGGGGCCCCACCGGGGAGCTGTTTTTT	CASRNDRGPTGELFF
-	TRBD1	TRBV5-1	TRBJ1-3	TGCGCCAGCAGCACAGGGGAATACTCTGGAAACACCATATATTTT	CASSTGEYSGNTIYF
-	-	TRBV28	TRBJ2-1	TGTGCCAGCAGTTTAGGGGGACGAGGGCAGGGGATCTACAATGAGCAGTTCTTC	CASSLGGRGQGIYNEQFF
-	-	TRBV19	TRBJ1-6	TGTGCCAGTAGTCCGGGGGTTGGACCCCTCCACTTT	CASSPGVGPLHF
-	-	TRBV7-9	TRBJ1-1	TGTGCCAGCAGCTTTTTCTGGAACACTGAAGCTTTCTTT	CASSFFWNTEAFF
-	TRBD2	TRBV5-8	TRBJ2-5	TGTGCCAGCAGCCTACACGGGAGGCGAGAGACCCAGTACTTC	CASSLHGRRETQYF
-	-	TRBV5-4	TRBJ2-7	TGTGCCAGCAGCCCAGGGGCGCGAGAGCAGTACTTC	CASSPGAREQYF
-	TRBD1	TRBV2	TRBJ1-3	TGTGCCAGCACCCCCCGACAGGGGGCTGGAAACACCATATATTTT	CASTPRQGAGNTIYF
few	TRBD1	TRBV28	TRBJ2-7	TGTGCCAGCAGTTCCCCGGGACAGGGCTACGAGCAGTACTTC	CASSSPGQGYEQYF
-	TRBD1	TRBV25-1	TRBJ1-4	TGTGCCAGCAGTGTTCGTGGGACAGAAACTAATGAAAAACTGTTTTTT	CASSVRGTETNEKLFF
-	TRBD1	TRBV19	TRBJ1-1	TGTGCCAGTAGTATCGCAGGGGGCAGGACCACTGAAGCTTTCTTT	CASSIAGGRTTEAFF
-	-	TRBV5-6	TRBJ1-3	TGTGCCAGCAGCTTGGAAGGGGCCGGATCTACTGGAAACACCATATATTTT	CASSLEGAGSTGNTIYF
few	-	TRBV6-1	TRBJ1-1	TGTGCCAGCAGTGAGAGAACCGGGAACACTGAAGCTTTCTTT	CASSERTGNTEAFF
-	TRBD2	TRBV5-1	TRBJ2-2	TGCGCCAGCAGCTTGTTGGGGACTAGCGGGGGGGCCGCCCCCGGGGAGCTGTTTTTT	CASSLLGTSGGAAPGELFF
once	-	TRBV27	TRBJ2-6	TGTGCCAGCAGTTTACTCTCTGGGGCCAACGTCCTGACTTTC	CASSLLSGANVLTF
-	TRBD1	TRBV27	TRBJ2-1	TGTGCCAGCAGTTTGACAGGGGCCGATGAGCAGTTCTTC	CASSLTGADEQFF
-	-	TRBV7-9	TRBJ1-4	TGTGCCAGCAGCTTAATGCAGAGAGGGTCTAATGAAAAACTGTTTTTT	CASSLMQRGSNEKLFF
-	-	TRBV5-4	TRBJ1-2	TGTGCCAGCAGCGTAGACAGTCTGGCGGGGGGCTACACCTTC	CASSVDSLAGGYTF
-	-	TRBV7-9	TRBJ2-7	TGTGCCAGCAGCTTAGCTAGATTCGAGCAGTACTTC	CASSLARFEQYF
-	TRBD1	TRBV29-1	TRBJ2-2	TGCAGCGTTTCACTTGAGGTCAGGCAGGGGGCCGGGGAGCTGTTTTTT	CSVSLEVRQGAGELFF
-	-	TRBV28	TRBJ1-5	TGTGCCAGCAGTTCCTCTGTACGGGGTTCCAATCAGCCCCAGCATTTT	CASSSSVRGSNQPQHF
-	TRBD1	TRBV10-3	TRBJ1-3	TGTGCCATCAGTGCCTTGGGGCAGGGGGCCTACTCTGGAAACACCATATATTTT	CAISALGQGAYSGNTIYF
-	TRBD1	TRBV9	TRBJ2-7	TGTGCCAGCAGCATAGGGGACAGGGGGCTCTACGAGCAGTACTTC	CASSIGDRGLYEQYF
-	TRBD1	TRBV27	TRBJ2-7	TGTGCCAGCAGGTTCCGGACAGGGGCCCGACACTACGAGCAGTACTTC	CASRFRTGARHYEQYF
once	-	TRBV27	TRBJ1-1	TGTGCCAGCAGCCTCGAACCCCAGATGATGAACACTGAAGCTTTCTTT	CASSLEPQMMNTEAFF
-	-	TRBV6-6	TRBJ1-2	TGTGCCAGCAGTCCTGACAGAGAGTATGGCTACACCTTC	CASSPDREYGYTF
-	-	TRBV5-1	TRBJ2-2	TGCGCCAGCCCTTCTCCGGGTCCCAACAGGCCCTCTCTCATCAGGGAGCTGTTTTTT	CASPSPGPNRPSLIRELFF
-	TRBD1	TRBV6-6	TRBJ1-1	TGTGCCAGCAGCCAGGACAGGTCCACTGAAGCTTTCTTT	CASSQDRSTEAFF
few	TRBD2	TRBV7-9	TRBJ2-1	TGTGCCAGCAGCCCTCAGTGGGGACTAGCACGCAATGAGCAGTTCTTC	CASSPQWGLARNEQFF
-	TRBD1	TRBV29-1	TRBJ2-5	TGCAGCGTTGAGGGACAGGGCGGAGAGACCCAGTACTTC	CSVEGQGGETQYF
-	TRBD2	TRBV28	TRBJ2-1	TGTGCCAGCAGACCCGGGACTAGTACCTACAATGAGCAGTTCTTC	CASRPGTSTYNEQFF
-	-	TRBV4-2	TRBJ2-7	TGTGCCAGTTCTTTCGGCGGGGTAGACTACGAGCAGTACTTC	CASSFGGVDYEQYF
-	-	TRBV29-1	TRBJ2-7	TGCAGTCCCGGACACAAACCCTTCTCCTACGAGCAGTACTTC	CSPGHKPFSYEQYF
-	-	TRBV7-9	TRBJ1-6	TGTGCGAGCAGCTTAGTGGGAGAGATTCCTTCACCCCTCCACTTT	CASSLVGEIPSPLHF
-	TRBD1	TRBV7-2	TRBJ2-3	TGTGCCAGCAGCTCCGACAGGGTCAGAGATACGCAGTATTTT	CASSSDRVRDTQYF
few	-	TRBV23-1	TRBJ2-6	TGCGCCAGCAGTCAATCGGCAGGGGAAACAAACTACCACTCTGGGGCCAACGTCCTGACTTTC	CASSQSAGETNYHSGANVLTF
-	-	TRBV9	TRBJ1-2	TGTGCCAGCAGCGGCGCCCCTAAGGGGTACTATGGCTACACCTTC	CASSGAPKGYYGYTF
-	-	TRBV6-6	TRBJ1-1	TGTGCCAGCCTCGACAGGTCGAACACTGAAGCTTTCTTT	CASLDRSNTEAFF
-	-	TRBV28	TRBJ1-1	TGTGCCAGCAGTCCCCTCACAAACAGGAACACTGAAGCTTTCTTT	CASSPLTNRNTEAFF
-	-	TRBV5-1	TRBJ1-6	TGCGCCAGCAGTGGCGAGGGCCAGGGGTATAATTCACCCCTCCACTTT	CASSGEGQGYNSPLHF
-	-	TRBV4-1	TRBJ2-7	TGCGCCAGCAGCCAAGGGAGCGAGCAGTACTTC	CASSQGSEQYF
-	-	TRBV28	TRBJ2-3	TGTGCCGTGGAGGAGGGGACAGATACGCAGTATTTT	CAVEEGTDTQYF
few	-	TRBV7-6	TRBJ2-2	TGTGCCAGCAGCTTAGGTCCGTACGGGAAAGGGTACACCGGGGAGCTGTTTTTT	CASSLGPYGKGYTGELFF
once	TRBD1	TRBV7-2	TRBJ2-3	TGTGCCAGCAGCTTATGGGCAGGGGGCCTGGGTAGGGGAGATACGCAGTATTTT	CASSLWAGGLGRGDTQYF
-	-	TRBV14	TRBJ1-2	TGTGCCAGCAGCCAAGGTCAGGGCCTTACCTATGGCTACACCTTC	CASSQGQGLTYGYTF
-	-	TRBV10-3	TRBJ2-7	TGTGCCATCAGTGAGACGACAGGAGAACAGTACTTC	CAISETTGEQYF